This T cell receptor (beta chain) was recorded in a study of post-analysis software for immune sequencing data. The CDR3 consists of 17 residues. V gave up 2 bases and J gave up 5 bases; unmatched junction bases: 8. Germline CDR1 SGHRS, CDR2 YFSETQ. Unique-molecular-identifier-tagged TCR beta cDNA libraries were used. TCRdb re-analysed the PCR reads in MiXCR, keeping a single row per CDR3 protein. The sample records about 160,000 distinct CDR3 sequences, about 37% being singletons. This clonotype showed up just a few times. As yet, its antigen is unknown. Study-wide results and caveats: Patients carried roughly five TRBV segments more frequently than controls did, and TRBV5-6, TRBV5-1 and TRBV20-1 were among them.

Here the sequenced sample was blood, taken after autologous hematopoietic stem cell transplantation. The chain has TRBV5-1 and TRBJ2-1, with 12 bases aligning to TRBD1. This receptor was taken from a girl between 10 and 17 years old with multiple sclerosis. CDR3 region: CASSLDPRDRGHNEQFF. DNA for the CDR3: TGCGCCAGCAGCTTAGATCCCCGGGACAGGGGGCACAATGAGCAGTTCTTC.